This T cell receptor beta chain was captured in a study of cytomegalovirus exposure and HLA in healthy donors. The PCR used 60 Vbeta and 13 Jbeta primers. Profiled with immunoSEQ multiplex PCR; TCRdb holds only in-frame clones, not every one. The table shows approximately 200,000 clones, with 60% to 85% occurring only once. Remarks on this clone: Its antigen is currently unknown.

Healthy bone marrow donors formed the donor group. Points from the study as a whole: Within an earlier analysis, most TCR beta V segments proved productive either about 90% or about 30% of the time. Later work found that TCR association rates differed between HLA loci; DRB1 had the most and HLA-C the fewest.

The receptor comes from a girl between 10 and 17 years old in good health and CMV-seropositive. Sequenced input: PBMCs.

The CDR3 region is CASSAGTGVIEETQYF. For the CDR3, the DNA is TGTGCCAGCAGCGCCGGGACAGGGGTAATTGAGGAGACCCAGTACTTC. The gene calls are TRBV9 and TRBJ2-5, with 10 bases aligning to TRBD1. The CDR3 runs 16 residues. Germline CDR1 is SGDLS and CDR2 is YYNGEE. Trimming at V came to 3 bases and at J to 5 bases, leaving 10 bases not matched to a gene.